This note documents a single T cell receptor (beta chain) sequence. The antigen remains unidentified. Trimming took off 0 bases at V and 3 bases at J, with 13 bases between the two ends. The CDR3 consists of 16 residues. Per the germline V gene, CDR1 is SGHRS and CDR2 is YFSETQ. Generated by immunoSEQ multiplex PCR, the TCRdb table keeps only in-frame clones and is missing some. The repertoire holds 120,000 to 150,000 clones, with around 83% as singletons. This entry comes from a study of T cell responses to AZD1222 COVID-19 vaccine. Findings and limits, study-wide: Just a handful of people given AZD1222 tested seropositive at baseline. White British people made up most donors, females outnumbered males, and clonal diversity was possibly underestimated.

The V and J genes are TRBV5-1 and TRBJ2-1; D remains ambiguous. The TCR sequence derives from an adult in good health. The starting material was peripheral blood, obtained on day 0 of MenACWY control vaccination. CDR3 nucleotides: TGCGCCAGCAGCTTGGAGCCAGGCAAATTCTACAATGAGCAGTTCTTC. This translates into CASSLEPGKFYNEQFF.